The T cell receptor beta chain under discussion was sequenced for a study of cytomegalovirus exposure and HLA in healthy donors. Researchers ran the PCR with 60 Vbeta and 13 Jbeta primers. The assay was immunoSEQ multiplex PCR, and TCRdb's table has in-frame clones only and misses some. The data show 100,000 to 150,000 clones, roughly 8.6% seen once. Each donor was nominally healthy when sampled (though unrecorded immune exposures were likely). The CDR3 is made up of 14 amino acids. Germline values: CDR1 LGHNA, CDR2 YNFKEQ. With 0 bases removed from V and 5 bases from J, the gap between germline ends came to 10 bases. Study results and limitations: As a later analysis revealed, the rate of TCR association differed by HLA locus, with DRB1 most and HLA-C fewest. Links to common viral pathogens appeared, in a later analysis, for several of the most significant clusters. A prior analysis recorded that most TCR beta V segments were productive about 87% or about 30% of the time.

This clone was seen only a few times. What it recognizes is unknown. J is TRBJ2-5 and V is TRBV4-2, with D perhaps matching TRBD2 (5 bases). The source of this sequence is a woman between 35 and 50 years old in good health and CMV-seropositive. Sequenced sample: PBMCs. In DNA, the CDR3 is TGTGCCAGCAGCCAAGATCGGGATGGGGAGACCCAGTACTTC. Residues: CASSQDRDGETQYF.